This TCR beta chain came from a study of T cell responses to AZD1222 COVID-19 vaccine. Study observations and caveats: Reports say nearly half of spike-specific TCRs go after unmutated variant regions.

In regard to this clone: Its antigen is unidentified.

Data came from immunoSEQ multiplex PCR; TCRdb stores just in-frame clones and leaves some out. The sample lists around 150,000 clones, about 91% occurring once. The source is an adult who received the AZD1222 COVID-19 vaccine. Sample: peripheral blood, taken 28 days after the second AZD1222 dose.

The CDR3 spells CASSPGGLGNTIYF. CDR3 nucleotides: TGTGCCAGCAGCCCAGGGGGCTTAGGAAACACCATATATTTT. This chain uses TRBV9 with TRBJ1-3, with 8 bases matching TRBD1. CDR3 length: 14 amino acids. V was pared by 4 bases and J by 4 bases, with 4 bases of the junction left unmatched. Per the germline V gene, CDR1 is SGDLS and CDR2 is YYNGEE.